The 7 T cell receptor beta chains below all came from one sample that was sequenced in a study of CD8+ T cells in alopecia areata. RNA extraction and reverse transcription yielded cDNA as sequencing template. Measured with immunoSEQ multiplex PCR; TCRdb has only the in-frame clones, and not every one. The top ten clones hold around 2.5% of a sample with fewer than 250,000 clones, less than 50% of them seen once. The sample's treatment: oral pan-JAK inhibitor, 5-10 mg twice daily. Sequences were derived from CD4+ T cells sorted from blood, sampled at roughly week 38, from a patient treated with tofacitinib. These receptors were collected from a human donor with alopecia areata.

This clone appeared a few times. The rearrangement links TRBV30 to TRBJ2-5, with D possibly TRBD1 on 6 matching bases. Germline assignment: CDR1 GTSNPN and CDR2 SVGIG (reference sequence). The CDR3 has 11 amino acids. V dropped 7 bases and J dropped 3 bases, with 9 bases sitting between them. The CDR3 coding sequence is TGTGCCTTCTCAGGGGAAGAGACCCAGTACTTC. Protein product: CAFSGEETQYF.

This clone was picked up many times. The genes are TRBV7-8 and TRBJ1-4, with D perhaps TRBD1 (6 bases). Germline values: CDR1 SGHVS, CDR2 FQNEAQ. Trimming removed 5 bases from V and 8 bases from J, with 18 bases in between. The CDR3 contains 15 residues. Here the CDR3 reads CASSPRGYGGEKLFF. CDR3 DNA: TGTGCCAGCAGCCCTCGGGGTTACGGGGGCGAAAAACTGTTTTTT.

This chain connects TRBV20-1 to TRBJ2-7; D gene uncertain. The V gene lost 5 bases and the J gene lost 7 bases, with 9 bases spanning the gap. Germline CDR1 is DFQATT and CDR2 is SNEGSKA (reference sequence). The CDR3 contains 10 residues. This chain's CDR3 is CSALLWEQYF. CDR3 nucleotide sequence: TGCAGTGCTCTTCTGTGGGAGCAGTACTTC.

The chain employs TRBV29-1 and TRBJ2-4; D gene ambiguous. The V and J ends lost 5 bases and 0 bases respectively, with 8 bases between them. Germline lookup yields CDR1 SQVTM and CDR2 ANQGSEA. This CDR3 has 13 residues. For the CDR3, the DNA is TGCAGCGTTAAACTGCCAGCCAAAAACATTCAGTACTTC. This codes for CSVKLPAKNIQYF.

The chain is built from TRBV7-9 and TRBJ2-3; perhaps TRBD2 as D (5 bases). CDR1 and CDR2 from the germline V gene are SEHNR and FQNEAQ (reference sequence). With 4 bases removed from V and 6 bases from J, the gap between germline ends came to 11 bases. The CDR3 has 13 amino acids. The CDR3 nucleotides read TGTGCCAGCAGCTCCGGACTCTGGGATACGCAGTATTTT. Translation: CASSSGLWDTQYF.

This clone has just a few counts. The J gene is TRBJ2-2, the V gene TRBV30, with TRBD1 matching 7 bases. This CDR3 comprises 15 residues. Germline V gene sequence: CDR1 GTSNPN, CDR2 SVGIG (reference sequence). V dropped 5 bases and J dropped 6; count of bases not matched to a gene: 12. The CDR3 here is CAWGGPDRRSGELFF. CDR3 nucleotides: TGTGCCTGGGGGGGCCCGGACAGGAGGTCCGGGGAGCTGTTTTTT.

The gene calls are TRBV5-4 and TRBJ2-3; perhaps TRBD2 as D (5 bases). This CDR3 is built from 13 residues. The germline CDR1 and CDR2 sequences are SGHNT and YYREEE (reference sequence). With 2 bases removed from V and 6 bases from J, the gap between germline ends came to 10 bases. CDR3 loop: CASSLDWEDTQYF. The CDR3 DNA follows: TGTGCCAGCAGCTTAGATTGGGAGGATACGCAGTATTTT.